The 21 T cell receptor beta chains listed next were all sequenced from one sample in a study of T cell changes during pregnancy in multiple sclerosis. TCRdb's copy holds only in-frame clones and misses some; the assay was immunoSEQ multiplex PCR. The sample carries 88,000 or so clones, just over 90% recorded once. The sequencing here drew on peripheral blood, taken before pregnancy. Receptor source: a female donor with multiple sclerosis, enrolled in a pregnancy study.

The CDR3 loop reads CASSYERTNTEAFF. The CDR3, as DNA: TGTGCCAGCAGTTACGAACGGACAAACACTGAAGCTTTCTTT. The V call is TRBV6-5, the J call TRBJ1-1, with D perhaps matching TRBD1 (5 bases). The germline V gene has CDR1 MNHEY and CDR2 SVGAGI. The CDR3 is 14 residues long. The ends were cut back, 2 bases at V and 2 bases at J, with 9 bases in the middle.

The chain employs TRBV7-3 and TRBJ2-3; TRBD2 is a possible D gene (6 bases). V was trimmed by 5 bases and J by 2 bases, leaving 14 bases between them. In germline, CDR1 is SGHTA, CDR2 FQGTGA. The CDR3 is made up of 15 amino acids. CDR3 DNA: TGTGCCAGCAGCCCCTACCCGGGGGACACAGATACGCAGTATTTT. Its protein product is CASSPYPGDTDTQYF.

This rearrangement joins TRBV5-6 to TRBJ1-1, with a possible D match to TRBD1 (6 bases). This CDR3 comprises 12 residues. CDR1 is SGHDT and CDR2 is YYEEEE in the germline V gene. V lost 7 bases, J lost 8 bases, and 15 bases lay in between. The CDR3 spells CASVSRRGEAFF. CDR3 sequence (DNA): TGTGCCAGCGTAAGTCGCAGGGGCGAAGCTTTCTTT.

The chain is built from TRBV4-1 and TRBJ1-6, with TRBD1 matching 8 bases. The CDR3 has 16 amino acids. CDR1 is MGHRA, CDR2 YSYEKL, per germline. Trimming removed 4 bases from V and 6 bases from J; junction bases left unmatched: 8. The CDR3 loop reads CASSPPQGAVNSPLHF. DNA of the CDR3: TGCGCCAGCAGCCCGCCTCAGGGGGCGGTTAATTCACCCCTCCACTTT.

The chain uses TRBV19 and TRBJ1-1; D gene uncertain. The V end was cut by 6 bases, the J end by 2 bases, with 10 bases between. The CDR3 covers 13 residues. Germline CDR1 and CDR2: LNHDA and SQIVND (reference sequence). CDR3 amino acids: CASRSLLNTEAFF. The DNA of the CDR3 is TGTGCCAGTAGGTCACTATTAAACACTGAAGCTTTCTTT.

The chain carries TRBV19 and TRBJ2-3; 10 nucleotides line up with TRBD1. The V and J ends lost 3 bases and 4 bases, in that order; junction bases with no gene match: 4. This CDR3 is 15 amino acids long. Germline CDR1 and CDR2: LNHDA and SQIVND (reference sequence). CDR3 in amino acids: CASSIPGTGADTQYF. CDR3 in DNA: TGTGCCAGTAGTATCCCCGGGACAGGGGCAGATACGCAGTATTTT.

This chain uses TRBV2 with TRBJ1-1, with D tentatively TRBD1 (5 bases). Trimming removed 6 bases from V and 4 bases from J, with 15 bases in between. The CDR3 totals 14 residues. In germline, CDR1 is SNHLY, CDR2 FYNNEI. The CDR3: CASRAVGGFTEAFF. CDR3 nucleotide sequence: TGTGCCAGCAGAGCTGTGGGGGGGTTCACTGAAGCTTTCTTT.

V and J are TRBV4-1 and TRBJ2-1; 8 nucleotides line up with TRBD2. The CDR3 runs 16 residues. Germline loops: CDR1 MGHRA, CDR2 YSYEKL. V lost 0 bases and J lost 8; bases outside the gene matches: 9. Written as DNA, the CDR3 is TGCGCCAGCAGCCAAGACCCCAGCGGGGGAGGGGATGAGCAGTTCTTC. It encodes CASSQDPSGGGDEQFF.

The table lists this clone with a count of one. The genes are TRBV5-1 and TRBJ2-7, with D possibly TRBD1 on 5 matching bases. The CDR3 runs 15 residues. Germline CDR1 is SGHRS and CDR2 is YFSETQ. V was shortened by 3 bases and J by 3 bases, with 16 bases between the two germline ends. Written as DNA, the CDR3 is TGCGCCAGCAGCTCCGACAGAAGCCTCCTCTACGAGCAGTACTTC. It is translated as CASSSDRSLLYEQYF.

The chain links TRBV4-2 to TRBJ2-3; unclear D gene. This CDR3 is built from 15 residues. With 0 bases removed from V and 2 bases from J, the gap between germline ends came to 9 bases. Per germline, CDR1 LGHNA and CDR2 YNFKEQ. The CDR3 bases are TGTGCCAGCAGCCAAGATTTTACTAACACAGATACGCAGTATTTT. Its translation is CASSQDFTNTDTQYF.

The chain is built from TRBV5-6 and TRBJ1-1; no definite D call. Germline V lookup: CDR1 SGHDT, CDR2 YYEEEE. The CDR3 loop spans 12 amino acids. V dropped 2 bases and J dropped 3 bases, with 5 bases sitting between them. The CDR3 sequence is CASSFGDTEAFF. The CDR3 region has the DNA TGTGCCAGCAGCTTCGGGGACACTGAAGCTTTCTTT.

The genes are TRBV18 and TRBJ2-3, with D unclear. Germline V gives CDR1 KGHSH, CDR2 LQKENI. V was shortened by 0 bases and J by 6 bases, with 7 bases between the two germline ends. The CDR3 length is 13 residues. CDR3 coding DNA: TGTGCCAGCTCACCACCTCCCTTTGATACGCAGTATTTT. It specifies CASSPPPFDTQYF.

The chain is built from TRBV5-1 and TRBJ2-2, with D perhaps TRBD2 (6 bases). Trimming pared 2 bases from V and 4 bases from J, leaving 12 bases between. This CDR3 is 15 amino acids long. Germline CDR1 and CDR2: SGHRS and YFSETQ. DNA for the CDR3: TGCGCCAGCAGCTTTGACGCGGGGAGCACCGGGGAGCTGTTTTTT. Protein product: CASSFDAGSTGELFF.

The chain recombines TRBV21-1 with TRBJ1-1. TRBV21-1 has pseudogene status. The CDR3 is 13 amino acids. In DNA form, the CDR3 reads TGTGCCAGCCCAAAAGGAGGAGGGACTGAAGCTTTCTTT. Translating gives CASPKGGGTEAFF.

The gene calls are TRBV9 and TRBJ2-1, with D unclear. CDR3 size: 12 residues. The germline gives CDR1 SGDLS, CDR2 YYNGEE. The V and J ends lost 4 bases and 5 bases respectively, with 7 bases between them. CDR3 bases: TGTGCCAGCAGCCTCAGTGACAATGAGCAGTTCTTC. It codes for CASSLSDNEQFF.

V usage is TRBV19 and J usage is TRBJ1-1; D remains unclear. The CDR3 is made up of 13 amino acids. CDR1 and CDR2 from the germline V gene are LNHDA and SQIVND (reference sequence). Deletions cut 5 bases from V and 1 base from J, with 8 bases between. CDR3 sequence: CASSPETNTEAFF. Here the CDR3 DNA reads TGTGCCAGTAGTCCAGAAACGAACACTGAAGCTTTCTTT.

The chain combines TRBV27 with TRBJ1-1, with 11 bases aligning to TRBD1. The V segment lost 8 bases and the J segment 4 bases; nucleotides outside the gene matches: 6. Germline CDR1 reads MNHEY; CDR2 reads SMNVEV (reference sequence). There are 14 residues in the CDR3. Here the CDR3 reads CASGQGASFTEAFF. In DNA form, the CDR3 reads TGTGCCAGCGGACAGGGGGCGAGCTTCACTGAAGCTTTCTTT.

J is TRBJ2-4 and V is TRBV13; 12 positions match TRBD2. CDR1 PRHDT and CDR2 FYEKMQ come from the germline V gene (reference sequence). The CDR3 has 15 residues. J was trimmed by 10 bases and V by 4 bases; bases with no gene match: 8. The CDR3 spells CASSSKTSGGSIQYF. The CDR3 bases are TGTGCCAGCAGCTCAAAGACTAGCGGGGGAAGTATTCAGTACTTC.

The rearrangement joins TRBV9 to TRBJ2-3; a possible D gene is TRBD2 (6 bases). Germline lookup yields CDR1 SGDLS and CDR2 YYNGEE. The CDR3 sequence is 19 residues long. Trimming took off 4 bases at V and 4 bases at J, with 28 bases between the two ends. The CDR3 sequence is CASSPSRSRLDLGADTQYF. The CDR3 DNA follows: TGTGCCAGCAGCCCCAGCCGATCCAGACTAGACCTTGGGGCAGATACGCAGTATTTT.

This sequence joins TRBV6-5 and TRBJ2-5; D possibly corresponds to TRBD1 (5 bases). The J call may be faulty, since TRBJ2-7 better matches the DNA end. The CDR3 loop spans 14 amino acids. CDR1 is MNHEY and CDR2 is SVGAGI in the germline V gene. CDR3: CASTYGIQGHEQYF. The CDR3 bases are TGTGCCAGCACCTATGGCATCCAGGGCCACGAGCAGTACTTC.

The V gene is TRBV5-8, the J gene TRBJ1-6; a weak D match, TRBD1 (5 bases). V gave up 4 bases and J gave up 5 bases, with 19 bases separating them. Germline CDR1 reads SGHTS; CDR2 reads YDEGEE. This CDR3 has 17 residues. The chain's CDR3 is CASSITIRGKNNSPLHF. The CDR3 coding sequence is TGTGCCAGCAGCATCACTATTAGGGGAAAAAATAATTCACCCCTCCACTTT.